Described below is a single T cell receptor (beta chain) sequence and its context. Antigen: not known. These data come from a study of cytomegalovirus exposure and HLA in healthy donors. In the PCR, 60 Vbeta and 13 Jbeta primers were used. Assay used: immunoSEQ multiplex PCR; TCRdb lists only in-frame clones, some missing. The data hold around 150,000 clones, with approximately 79% observed a single time. Findings and limits, study-wide: Researchers reported from a later analysis that most CMV-associated TCR beta chains appeared HLA-restricted. CMV serostatus stood as the only immune exposure information on hand.

There are 12 residues in the CDR3. Trimming pared 0 bases from V and 11 bases from J, leaving 8 bases between. Germline lookup yields CDR1 LNHNV and CDR2 YYDKDF (reference sequence). The sequenced material came from PBMCs. The chain combines TRBV15 with TRBJ2-1; D ambiguous. The TCR originated in a man aged 35-49 years in good health and CMV-seropositive. The CDR3 DNA reads as TGTGCCACCAGCAGAGAAAGCCCGAAGCAGTTCTTC. Encoded protein: CATSRESPKQFF.